This T cell receptor (beta chain) was sequenced in a study of beta chain features in type 1 diabetes. Overall study results and limits: Moderate but significant shortening of TCRB CDR3s was recorded in all four CD4+ subsets from Type 1 diabetes patients. Patients' naive, central memory and regulatory TCRB repertoires appeared more alike than those of healthy donors.

The isolated RNA, all of it, was reverse transcribed, so expressed TCRB transcripts were what got sequenced. Sequenced naive, central memory and regulatory T cell samples produced an average of approximately 3.5 million reads. The method was immunoSEQ multiplex PCR; TCRdb's version includes in-frame clones alone and lacks a portion of them. The sample contains 630,000 or so clones, 11% to 15% of which appear only once. For this clone: No antigen is known for it.

Germline V gene sequence: CDR1 SGHNT, CDR2 YYREEE (reference sequence). V was pared by 3 bases and J by 6 bases, with 10 bases between. The CDR3 covers 13 residues. The sequencing input was naive CD4+ T cells from blood. This receptor was obtained from a man between 18 and 29 years old with type 1 diabetes. This chain links TRBV5-4 with TRBJ2-1; D is ambiguous. For the CDR3, the DNA is TGTGCCAGCAGCTCGCTACAAGCCAATGAGCAGTTCTTC. This translates into CASSSLQANEQFF.